The 18 T cell receptor beta chains below all came from one sample that was sequenced in a study of cytomegalovirus exposure and HLA in healthy donors. The primer mix had 60 Vbeta and 13 Jbeta primers. The repertoire was sequenced with immunoSEQ multiplex PCR; TCRdb's copy has only in-frame clones and lacks some. The table lists approximately 110,000 clones, about 80% of them singletons. The sequenced material came from PBMCs. The source is a woman in her forties or fifties in good health and CMV-seropositive.

This clone was detected a few times. One junction end disagrees with the germline gene, perhaps due to a read error. This chain uses TRBV7-9 with TRBJ2-5, with a tentative D call TRBD2 (6 bases). The CDR3 extends over 17 amino acids. Germline CDR1 and CDR2: SEHNR and FQNEAQ (reference sequence). CDR3 residues: CSSSLGRVGGNQETQYF. The CDR3 nucleotides are TGTTCCAGCAGCTTAGGCCGGGTCGGGGGAAACCAAGAGACCCAGTACTTC.

This rearrangement joins TRBV5-6 to TRBJ2-3; 8 bases align to TRBD2. Germline lookup yields CDR1 SGHDT and CDR2 YYEEEE. The CDR3 has 13 residues. The V gene end was trimmed by 1 base and the J gene end by 5 bases; junction bases not matched to a gene: 0. As DNA, the CDR3 is TGTGCCAGCAGCTTGACTAGCGGAGATACGCAGTATTTT. Protein product: CASSLTSGDTQYF.

This chain joins TRBV6-6 and TRBJ2-7, with TRBD1 as a possible D gene (6 bases). Trimming pared 5 bases from V and 0 bases from J, leaving 8 bases between. The CDR3 extends over 13 amino acids. Germline lookup yields CDR1 MNHNY and CDR2 SVGAGI (reference sequence). In DNA, the CDR3 is TGTGCCAGCAGTGGACAGAGCTCCTACGAGCAGTACTTC. Residues: CASSGQSSYEQYF.

CDR3 bases: TGTGCCAGCAGCTCCGGGACTCCCCGAAATGAGCAGTTCTTC. As protein: CASSSGTPRNEQFF. V is TRBV6-5 and J is TRBJ2-1, with TRBD2 as a possible D gene (6 bases). CDR3 length: 14 residues. The germline V gene has CDR1 MNHEY and CDR2 SVGAGI. Trimming took off 6 bases at V and 7 bases at J, with 16 bases between the two ends.

The chain carries TRBV10-2 and TRBJ2-3; 9 nucleotides align to TRBD1. Germline V CDR1 and CDR2: WSHSY, SAAADI. This CDR3 is 14 amino acids long. V shed 5 bases, J shed 5 bases, and the junction held 5 bases outside the gene matches. Here the CDR3 DNA reads TGCGCCAGCAGTCAAGGACAGGGGATAGATACGCAGTATTTT. It is translated as CASSQGQGIDTQYF.

The chain couples TRBV6-5 to TRBJ1-2, with D perhaps TRBD1 (6 bases). Germline CDR1 MNHEY, CDR2 SVGAGI. CDR3 length equals 13 residues. The germline V and J ends were trimmed by 0 bases and 8 bases, with 10 bases remaining between them. The CDR3 region has the DNA TGTGCCAGCAGTTACTCACAGGGACGCGGCTACACCTTC. Protein: CASSYSQGRGYTF.

The chain couples TRBV15 to TRBJ1-5; D is unclear. Trimming pared 3 bases from V and 7 bases from J, leaving 10 bases between. Germline-derived CDR1 and CDR2 are LNHNV and YYDKDF (reference sequence). This CDR3 is 13 amino acids long. Here the CDR3 DNA reads TGTGCCACCAGCAGTTGGGCCGGCCAGCCCCAGCATTTT. This translates into CATSSWAGQPQHF.

A single count supports this clone. The J gene is TRBJ1-4, the V gene TRBV18; TRBD1 agrees at 9 bases. Germline CDR1 KGHSH, CDR2 LQKENI. CDR3 length equals 15 residues. V trimming: 4 bases; J trimming: 3 bases; junction bases outside the gene matches: 3. CDR3 amino acids: CASSLQGASNEKLFF. The CDR3 DNA reads TGTGCCAGCTCACTACAGGGGGCGTCTAATGAAAAACTGTTTTTT.

J is TRBJ2-3 and V is TRBV5-6; TRBD2 aligns across 11 bases. This CDR3 spans 17 amino acids. The germline V gene encodes CDR1 SGHDT and CDR2 YYEEEE. V shed 1 base, J shed 1 base, and the junction held 5 bases outside the gene matches. CDR3 amino acids: CASSLRSGGAGTDTQYF. CDR3 nucleotide sequence: TGTGCCAGCAGCTTGCGTAGCGGGGGGGCAGGCACAGATACGCAGTATTTT.

The chain couples TRBV2 to TRBJ1-2; the D gene is possibly TRBD1 (5 bases). CDR1 SNHLY and CDR2 FYNNEI come from the germline V gene. The V and J ends lost 8 bases and 4 bases respectively, with 14 bases between them. The CDR3 spans 13 residues. CDR3 sequence reads: CASQEGRPYGYTF. CDR3 DNA sequence: TGTGCCAGCCAGGAGGGACGGCCCTATGGCTACACCTTC.

The J gene is TRBJ2-1, the V gene TRBV5-6, with 7 bases identical to TRBD2. CDR3 length: 15 amino acids. After removal of 0 bases from V and 10 bases from J, the junction contained 10 bases not matched to a gene. The germline V gene encodes CDR1 SGHDT and CDR2 YYEEEE. CDR3 sequence reads: CASSLGGGAGVEQFF. DNA for the CDR3: TGTGCCAGCAGCTTGGGGGGCGGGGCGGGGGTCGAGCAGTTCTTC.

J is TRBJ1-4 and V is TRBV10-2; 7 positions agree with TRBD1. The length of the CDR3 is 15 residues. Germline values: CDR1 WSHSY, CDR2 SAAADI. Unmatched junction bases numbered 12, after V lost 7 bases and J lost 7 bases. The CDR3: CASNDRAAGGEKLFF. CDR3 nucleotides: TGCGCCAGCAACGACAGGGCGGCCGGTGGTGAAAAACTGTTTTTT.

The rearrangement joins TRBV19 to TRBJ2-7; 11 nucleotides line up with TRBD1. Germline V lookup: CDR1 LNHDA, CDR2 SQIVND (reference sequence). J was trimmed by 6 bases and V by 4 bases; bases with no gene match: 8. The CDR3 is made up of 15 amino acids. CDR3 protein: CASSTPGQGDREQYF. The CDR3 DNA follows: TGTGCCAGTAGTACTCCGGGACAGGGGGACCGCGAGCAGTACTTC.

The rearrangement links TRBV5-1 to TRBJ2-7; the D gene is possibly TRBD2 (6 bases). V dropped 2 bases and J dropped 6 bases, with 9 bases sitting between them. CDR1 is SGHRS, CDR2 YFSETQ, per germline. The CDR3 sequence is 12 residues long. This CDR3 reads CASSLGGAEQYF. The DNA of the CDR3 is TGCGCCAGCAGCTTAGGAGGGGCCGAGCAGTACTTC.

This clone appeared a few times. The chain recombines TRBV6-5 with TRBJ2-2; weak D call: TRBD1 (6 bases). The germline CDR1 and CDR2 sequences are MNHEY and SVGAGI. V was clipped by 5 bases and J by 1 base, with 11 bases between them. CDR3 size: 15 residues. The CDR3: CASSNRDMNTGELFF. In DNA, the CDR3 is TGTGCCAGCAGTAACCGGGACATGAACACCGGGGAGCTGTTTTTT.

This chain connects TRBV12-5 to TRBJ2-5; 15 bases line up with TRBD2. Unmatched junction bases numbered 3, after V lost 5 bases and J lost 2 bases. Germline values: CDR1 LGHNT, CDR2 FRNRAP. The CDR3 runs 16 residues. CDR3 loop: CASGPGLAGGQETQYF. For the CDR3, the DNA is TGTGCTAGTGGTCCGGGACTAGCGGGAGGACAAGAGACCCAGTACTTC.

The V gene is TRBV9, the J gene TRBJ2-3; TRBD2 aligns across 9 bases. This CDR3 is built from 15 residues. Germline loops: CDR1 SGDLS, CDR2 YYNGEE. After removal of 3 bases from V and 6 bases from J, the junction contained 8 bases not matched to a gene. CDR3 in amino acids: CASSGAGGLPDTQYF. The CDR3 region has the DNA TGTGCCAGCAGCGGGGCGGGGGGGCTCCCGGATACGCAGTATTTT.

The rearrangement links TRBV20-1 to TRBJ2-7; no firm D call. The CDR3 runs 11 residues. Trimming took off 7 bases at V and 1 base at J, with 8 bases between the two ends. The germline CDR1 and CDR2 sequences are DFQATT and SNEGSKA (reference sequence). CDR3 residues: CSGVRSYEQYF. In DNA form, the CDR3 reads TGCAGTGGAGTTCGATCCTACGAGCAGTACTTC.